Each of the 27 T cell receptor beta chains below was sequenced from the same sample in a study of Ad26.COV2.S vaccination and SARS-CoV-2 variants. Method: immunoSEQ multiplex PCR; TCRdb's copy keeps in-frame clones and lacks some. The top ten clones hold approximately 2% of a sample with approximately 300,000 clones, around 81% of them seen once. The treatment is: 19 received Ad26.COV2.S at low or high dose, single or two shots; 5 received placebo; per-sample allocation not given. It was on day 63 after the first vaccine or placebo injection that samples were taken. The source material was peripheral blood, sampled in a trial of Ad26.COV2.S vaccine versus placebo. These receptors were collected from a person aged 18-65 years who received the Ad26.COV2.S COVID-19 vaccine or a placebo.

In nucleotides, the CDR3 is TGTGCCAGTAGTACTCCCGGGGGACCGCTCTATGGCTACACCTTC. It translates to CASSTPGGPLYGYTF. The J gene is TRBJ1-2, the V gene TRBV19; D possibly corresponds to TRBD1 (5 bases). The germline V and J ends were trimmed by 4 bases and 4 bases, with 16 bases remaining between them. Germline V gives CDR1 LNHDA, CDR2 SQIVND (reference sequence). The CDR3 runs 15 residues.

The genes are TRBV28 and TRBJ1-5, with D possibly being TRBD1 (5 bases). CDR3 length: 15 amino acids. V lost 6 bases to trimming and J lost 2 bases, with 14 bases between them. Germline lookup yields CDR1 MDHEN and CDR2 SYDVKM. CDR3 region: CASSSPQVGNQPQHF. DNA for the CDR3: TGTGCCAGCAGCTCGCCACAGGTTGGCAATCAGCCCCAGCATTTT.

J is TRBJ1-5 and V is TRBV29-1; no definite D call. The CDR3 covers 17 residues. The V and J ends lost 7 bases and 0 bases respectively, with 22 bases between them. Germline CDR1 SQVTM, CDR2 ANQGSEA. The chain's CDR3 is CSDTTSVLGSSNQPQHF. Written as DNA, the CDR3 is TGCAGCGATACAACTTCGGTTCTTGGAAGTAGCAATCAGCCCCAGCATTTT.

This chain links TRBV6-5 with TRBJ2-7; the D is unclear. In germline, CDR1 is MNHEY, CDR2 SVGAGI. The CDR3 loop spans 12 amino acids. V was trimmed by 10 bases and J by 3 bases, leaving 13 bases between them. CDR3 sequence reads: CATALLYYEQYF. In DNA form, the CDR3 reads TGTGCCACCGCACTGCTCTACTACGAGCAGTACTTC.

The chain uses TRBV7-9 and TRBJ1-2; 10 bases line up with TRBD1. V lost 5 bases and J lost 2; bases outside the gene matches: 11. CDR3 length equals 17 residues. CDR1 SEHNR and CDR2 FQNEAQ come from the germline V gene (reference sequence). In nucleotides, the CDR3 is TGTGCCAGCAGCACCACGGGACAGGGGATTTTAAACTATGGCTACACCTTC. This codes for CASSTTGQGILNYGYTF.

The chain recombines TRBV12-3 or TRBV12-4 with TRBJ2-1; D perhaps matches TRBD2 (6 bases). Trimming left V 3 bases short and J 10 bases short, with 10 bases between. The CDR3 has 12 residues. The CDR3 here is CASSFRGFEQFF. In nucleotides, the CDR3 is TGTGCCAGCAGTTTTCGGGGGTTCGAGCAGTTCTTC.

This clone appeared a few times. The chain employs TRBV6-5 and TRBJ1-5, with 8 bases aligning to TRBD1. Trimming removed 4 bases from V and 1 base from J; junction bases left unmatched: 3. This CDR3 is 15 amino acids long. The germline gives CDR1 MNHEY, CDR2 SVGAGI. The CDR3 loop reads CASSSDRGSNQPQHF. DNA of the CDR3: TGTGCCAGCAGTTCTGACAGGGGAAGCAATCAGCCCCAGCATTTT.

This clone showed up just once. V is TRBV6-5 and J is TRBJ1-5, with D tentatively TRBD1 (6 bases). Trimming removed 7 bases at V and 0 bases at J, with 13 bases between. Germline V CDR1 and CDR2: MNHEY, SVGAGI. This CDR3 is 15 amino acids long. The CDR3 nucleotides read TGTGCCAGCACCAAAACAGGGTCTAGCAATCAGCCCCAGCATTTT. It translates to CASTKTGSSNQPQHF.

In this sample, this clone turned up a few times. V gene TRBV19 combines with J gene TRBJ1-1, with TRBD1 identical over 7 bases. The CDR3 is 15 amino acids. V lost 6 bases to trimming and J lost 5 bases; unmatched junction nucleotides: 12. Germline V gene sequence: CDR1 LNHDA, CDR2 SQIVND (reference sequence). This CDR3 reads CASSHPRTGQTEAFF. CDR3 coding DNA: TGTGCCAGTAGCCATCCCCGGACAGGCCAGACTGAAGCTTTCTTT.

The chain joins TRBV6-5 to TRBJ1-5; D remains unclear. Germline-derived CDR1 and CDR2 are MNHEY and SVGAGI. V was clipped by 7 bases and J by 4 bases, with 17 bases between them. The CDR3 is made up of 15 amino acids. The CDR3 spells CASKLDGSFNQPQHF. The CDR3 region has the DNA TGTGCCAGCAAATTAGACGGGAGCTTTAATCAGCCCCAGCATTTT.

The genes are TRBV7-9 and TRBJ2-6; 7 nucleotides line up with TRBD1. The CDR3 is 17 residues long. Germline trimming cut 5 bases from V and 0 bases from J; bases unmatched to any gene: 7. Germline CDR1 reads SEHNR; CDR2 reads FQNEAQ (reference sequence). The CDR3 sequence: CASSPRTGSSGANVLTF. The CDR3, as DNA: TGTGCCAGCAGCCCACGGACAGGCAGCTCTGGGGCCAACGTCCTGACTTTC. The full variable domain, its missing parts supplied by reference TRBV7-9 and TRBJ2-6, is DTGVSQNPRHKITKRGQNVTFRCDPISEHNRLYWYRQTLGQGPEFLTYFQNEAQLEKSRLLSDRFSAERPKGSFSTLEIQRTEQGDSAMYLCASSPRTGSSGANVLTFGAGSRLTVL.

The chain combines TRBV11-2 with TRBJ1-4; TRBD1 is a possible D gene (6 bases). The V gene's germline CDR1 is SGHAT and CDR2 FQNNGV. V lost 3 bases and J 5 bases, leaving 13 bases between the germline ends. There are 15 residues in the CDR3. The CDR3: CASSFTGQGNEKLFF. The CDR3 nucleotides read TGTGCCAGCAGCTTCACGGGGCAGGGGAATGAAAAACTGTTTTTT.

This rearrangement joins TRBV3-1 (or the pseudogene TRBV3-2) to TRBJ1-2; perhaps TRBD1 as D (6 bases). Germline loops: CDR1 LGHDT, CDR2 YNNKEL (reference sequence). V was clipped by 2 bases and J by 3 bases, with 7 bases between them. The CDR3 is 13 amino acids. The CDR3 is CASSQRQDYGYTF. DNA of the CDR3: TGTGCCAGCAGCCAAAGACAGGACTATGGCTACACCTTC.

CDR3 coding DNA: TGTGCCAGCAGCCAGGGACTATTCGATGAAAAACTGTTTTTT. As protein: CASSQGLFDEKLFF. The genes are TRBV28 and TRBJ1-4; tentatively, D is TRBD1 (5 bases). The CDR3 extends over 14 amino acids. Germline V gene data show CDR1 as MDHEN and CDR2 as SYDVKM. The V end lost 6 bases, the J end lost 6 bases, and 14 bases lay between the germline ends.

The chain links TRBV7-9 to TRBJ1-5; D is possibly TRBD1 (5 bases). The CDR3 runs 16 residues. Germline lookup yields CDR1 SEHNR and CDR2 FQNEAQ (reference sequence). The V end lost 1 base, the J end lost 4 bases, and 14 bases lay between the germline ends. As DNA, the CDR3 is TGTGCCAGCAGCTTAGTGGGGGGGAGTAGGAATCAGCCCCAGCATTTT. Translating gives CASSLVGGSRNQPQHF. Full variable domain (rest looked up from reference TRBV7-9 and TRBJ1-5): DTGVSQNPRHKITKRGQNVTFRCDPISEHNRLYWYRQTLGQGPEFLTYFQNEAQLEKSRLLSDRFSAERPKGSFSTLEIQRTEQGDSAMYLCASSLVGGSRNQPQHFGDGTRLSIL.

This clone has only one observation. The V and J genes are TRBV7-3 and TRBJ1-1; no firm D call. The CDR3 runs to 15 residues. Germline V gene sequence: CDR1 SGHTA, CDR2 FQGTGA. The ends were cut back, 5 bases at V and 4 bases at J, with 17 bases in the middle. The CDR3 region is CASSGAGAVRTEAFF. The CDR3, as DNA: TGTGCCAGCAGCGGTGCGGGAGCTGTGCGCACTGAAGCTTTCTTT.

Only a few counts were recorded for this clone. The CDR3 reads CASSLGPRDSEAFF. The CDR3 DNA sequence: TGCGCCAGCAGCTTGGGTCCCAGGGACTCTGAAGCTTTCTTT. The chain has TRBV5-1 and TRBJ1-1, with D possibly being TRBD1 (5 bases). Trimming pared 0 bases from V and 6 bases from J, leaving 12 bases between. Germline CDR1 is SGHRS and CDR2 is YFSETQ. The CDR3 runs to 14 residues. The whole variable domain, filled in from reference TRBV5-1 and TRBJ1-1, reads KAGVTQTPRYLIKTRGQQVTLSCSPISGHRSVSWYQQTPGQGLQFLFEYFSETQRNKGNFPGRFSGRQFSNSRSEMNVSTLELGDSALYLCASSLGPRDSEAFFGQGTRLTVV.

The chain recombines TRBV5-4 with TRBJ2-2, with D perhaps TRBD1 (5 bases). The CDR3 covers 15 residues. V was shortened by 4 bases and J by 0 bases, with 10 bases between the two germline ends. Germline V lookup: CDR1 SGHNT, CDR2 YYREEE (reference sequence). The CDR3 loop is CASSAGQSNTGELFF. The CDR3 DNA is TGTGCCAGCAGCGCCGGACAATCGAACACCGGGGAGCTGTTTTTT.

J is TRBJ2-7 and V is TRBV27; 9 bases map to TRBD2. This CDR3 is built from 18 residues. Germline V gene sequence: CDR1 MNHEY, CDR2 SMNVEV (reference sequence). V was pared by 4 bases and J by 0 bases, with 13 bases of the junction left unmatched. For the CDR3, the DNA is TGTGCCAGCAGTTCCTCGGGACTAGCTGTGAGGAGCTCCTACGAGCAGTACTTC. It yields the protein CASSSSGLAVRSSYEQYF.

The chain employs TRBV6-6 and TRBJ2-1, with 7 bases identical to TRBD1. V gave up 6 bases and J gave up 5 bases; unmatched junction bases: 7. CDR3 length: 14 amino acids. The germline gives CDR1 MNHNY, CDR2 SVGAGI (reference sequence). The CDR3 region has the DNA TGTGCCAGCAGGGGACAGTCTTTCGACAATGAGCAGTTCTTC. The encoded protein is CASRGQSFDNEQFF.

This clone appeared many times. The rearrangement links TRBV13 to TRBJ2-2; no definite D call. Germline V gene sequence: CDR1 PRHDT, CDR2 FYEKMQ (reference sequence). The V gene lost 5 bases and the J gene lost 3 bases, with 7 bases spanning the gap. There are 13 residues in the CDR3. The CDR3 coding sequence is TGTGCCAGCAGCCCCCGTGACACCGGGGAGCTGTTTTTT. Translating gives CASSPRDTGELFF. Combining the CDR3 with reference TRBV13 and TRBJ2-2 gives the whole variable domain AAGVIQSPRHLIKEKRETATLKCYPIPRHDTVYWYQQGPGQDPQFLISFYEKMQSDKGSIPDRFSAQQFSDYHSELNMSSLELGDSALYFCASSPRDTGELFFGEGSRLTVL.

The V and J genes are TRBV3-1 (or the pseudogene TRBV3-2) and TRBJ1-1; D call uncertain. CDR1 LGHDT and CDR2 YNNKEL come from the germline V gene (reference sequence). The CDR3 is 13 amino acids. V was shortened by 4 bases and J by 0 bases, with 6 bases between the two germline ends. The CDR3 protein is CASSPTMNTEAFF. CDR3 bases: TGTGCCAGCAGCCCGACTATGAACACTGAAGCTTTCTTT.

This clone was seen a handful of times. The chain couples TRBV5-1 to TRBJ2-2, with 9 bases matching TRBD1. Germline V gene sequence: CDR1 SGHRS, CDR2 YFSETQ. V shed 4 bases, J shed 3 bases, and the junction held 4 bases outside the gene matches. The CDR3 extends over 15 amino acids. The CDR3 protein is CASSIGQGHTGELFF. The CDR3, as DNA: TGCGCCAGCAGCATCGGACAGGGGCACACCGGGGAGCTGTTTTTT.

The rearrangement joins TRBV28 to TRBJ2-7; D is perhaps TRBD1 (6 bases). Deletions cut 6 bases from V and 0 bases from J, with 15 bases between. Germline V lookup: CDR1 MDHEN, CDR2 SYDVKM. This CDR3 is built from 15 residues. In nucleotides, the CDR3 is TGTGCCAGCAGCCCTACAGGGTTCAACTCCTACGAGCAGTACTTC. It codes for CASSPTGFNSYEQYF.

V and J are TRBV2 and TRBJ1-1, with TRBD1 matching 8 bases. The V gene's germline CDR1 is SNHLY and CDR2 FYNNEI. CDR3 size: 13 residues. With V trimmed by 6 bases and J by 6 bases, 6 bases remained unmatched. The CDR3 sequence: CASRRTGLSEAFF. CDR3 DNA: TGTGCCAGCAGGAGGACAGGGTTGTCTGAAGCTTTCTTT. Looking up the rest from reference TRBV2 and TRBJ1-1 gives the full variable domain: EPEVTQTPSHQVTQMGQEVILRCVPISNHLYFYWYRQILGQKVEFLVSFYNNEISEKSEIFDDQFSVERPDGSNFTLKIRSTKLEDSAMYFCASRRTGLSEAFFGQGTRLTVV.

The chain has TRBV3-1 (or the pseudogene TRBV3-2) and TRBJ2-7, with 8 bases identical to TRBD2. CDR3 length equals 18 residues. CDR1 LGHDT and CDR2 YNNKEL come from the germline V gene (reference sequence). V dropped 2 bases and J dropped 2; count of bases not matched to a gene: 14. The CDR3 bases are TGTGCCAGCAGCCAAAAAACGTTCAAGCGGGGGTTCACCTACGAGCAGTACTTC. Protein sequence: CASSQKTFKRGFTYEQYF.

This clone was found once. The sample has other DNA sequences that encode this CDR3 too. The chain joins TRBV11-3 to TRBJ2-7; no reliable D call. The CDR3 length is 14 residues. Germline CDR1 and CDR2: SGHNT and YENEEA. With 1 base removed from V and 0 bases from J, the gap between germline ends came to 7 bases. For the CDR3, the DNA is TGTGCCAGCAGCTTAGGGCCGAGCTCCTACGAGCAGTACTTC. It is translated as CASSLGPSSYEQYF. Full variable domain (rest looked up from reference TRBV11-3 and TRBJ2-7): EAGVVQSPRYKIIEKKQPVAFWCNPISGHNTLYWYLQNLGQGPELLIRYENEEAVDDSQLPKDRFSAERLKGVDSTLKIQPAELGDSAVYLCASSLGPSSYEQYFGPGTRLTVT.